This is a list of T cell receptor beta chains from one sample in a study of regulatory T cells in long-lasting Graves disease. MiXCR, run by TCRdb on the multiplex PCR reads, gives a single entry per CDR3 protein. The table shows around 500,000 distinct CDR3 sequences, with 15% to 20% occurring only once. The same data also went into a second study, on T cells in Graves' hyperthyroidism and ophthalmopathy.

The material sequenced was peripheral blood mononuclear cells (PBMCs), taken at new diagnosis, from a patient treated with antithyroid drugs. These receptors were obtained from a woman aged 35-65 years with Graves disease. The CDR3 runs from the conserved cysteine through the conserved F or W. Each record gives: clone size, V gene, D gene, J gene, CDR3 DNA, CDR3 protein. A D gene is named only where the DNA matches it firmly. Not every row has a clone size; where given, it reads once, few, many or a size class.

clone_size: many
v_call: TRBV11-2
d_call: .
j_call: TRBJ2-5
cdr3_nt: TGTGCCAGCAGCTTAACCGACAGGAATGGTGGAGAGACCCAGTACTTC
cdr3_aa: CASSLTDRNGGETQYF

clone_size: .
v_call: TRBV7-9
d_call: .
j_call: TRBJ1-3
cdr3_nt: TGTGCCAGCAAATACGGACAGGGAAACACCATATATTTT
cdr3_aa: CASKYGQGNTIYF

clone_size: few
v_call: TRBV29-1
d_call: TRBD2
j_call: TRBJ2-3
cdr3_nt: TGCAGCGAGCCTCTAGCGGGAGGGGTCTACAGCACAGATACGCAGTATTTT
cdr3_aa: CSEPLAGGVYSTDTQYF

clone_size: many
v_call: TRBV12-3/TRBV12-4
d_call: .
j_call: TRBJ2-3
cdr3_nt: TGTGCCAGCAGTCCCTATAGAGCGTCTACCACAGATACGCAGTATTTT
cdr3_aa: CASSPYRASTTDTQYF

clone_size: few
v_call: TRBV10-3
d_call: .
j_call: TRBJ2-2
cdr3_nt: TGTGCCATCAGTGAGTCGGGGAACACCGGGGAGCTGTTTTTT
cdr3_aa: CAISESGNTGELFF

clone_size: many
v_call: TRBV2
d_call: .
j_call: TRBJ1-5
cdr3_nt: TGTGCCAGCAGCAGGGGTATGAGCAATCAGCCCCAGCATTTT
cdr3_aa: CASSRGMSNQPQHF

clone_size: many
v_call: TRBV5-1
d_call: .
j_call: TRBJ1-2
cdr3_nt: TGCGCCAGCAGCCTACAGGGAGACTATGGCTACACCTTC
cdr3_aa: CASSLQGDYGYTF

clone_size: few
v_call: TRBV12-3/TRBV12-4
d_call: .
j_call: TRBJ1-5
cdr3_nt: TGTGCCAGCAGTTCCCAACCCTATGATCAGCCCCAGCATTTT
cdr3_aa: CASSSQPYDQPQHF

clone_size: many
v_call: TRBV2
d_call: .
j_call: TRBJ2-3
cdr3_nt: TGTGCCAGCAGTTGGACAGCAGATACGCAGTATTTT
cdr3_aa: CASSWTADTQYF

clone_size: few
v_call: TRBV19
d_call: .
j_call: TRBJ2-7
cdr3_nt: TGTGCCAGTAGTTCTTCTGCCACTGGGAGGTTTTCTCCCGAGCAGTACTTC
cdr3_aa: CASSSSATGRFSPEQYF

clone_size: .
v_call: TRBV5-1
d_call: .
j_call: TRBJ1-3
cdr3_nt: TGCGCCAGCAGCCCTTCATCCTCTGGAAACACCATATATTTT
cdr3_aa: CASSPSSSGNTIYF

clone_size: many
v_call: TRBV6-2/TRBV6-3
d_call: TRBD2
j_call: TRBJ2-5
cdr3_nt: TGTGCCAGCAGTCCGGGCGGGGGGGCCTTCGAGACCCAGTACTTC
cdr3_aa: CASSPGGGAFETQYF

clone_size: .
v_call: TRBV2
d_call: .
j_call: TRBJ2-7
cdr3_nt: TGTGCCAGCAGTGATACGGGGGAATACGAGCAGTACTTC
cdr3_aa: CASSDTGEYEQYF

clone_size: .
v_call: TRBV6-5
d_call: .
j_call: TRBJ2-5
cdr3_nt: TGTGCCAGCAGTTACTCGCTAGACGAGACCCAGTACTTC
cdr3_aa: CASSYSLDETQYF

clone_size: few
v_call: TRBV18
d_call: .
j_call: TRBJ1-3
cdr3_nt: TGTGCCAGCTCACCAAGCCAGACACCGAACACCATATATTTT
cdr3_aa: CASSPSQTPNTIYF

clone_size: once
v_call: TRBV20-1
d_call: TRBD2
j_call: TRBJ2-5
cdr3_nt: TGCAGTGCTAGACCCACTAGCGGGGGGGCATTCCAAGAGACCCAGTACTTC
cdr3_aa: CSARPTSGGAFQETQYF

clone_size: .
v_call: TRBV6-2/TRBV6-3
d_call: TRBD2
j_call: TRBJ2-5
cdr3_nt: TGTGCCAGCAGTTACTCGATAGCGGGGGCTCAAGAGACCCAGTACTTC
cdr3_aa: CASSYSIAGAQETQYF

clone_size: .
v_call: TRBV5-5
d_call: .
j_call: TRBJ1-2
cdr3_nt: TGTGCCAGCAGACCCTGGTCGACAGTCCCCTCTAACTATGGCTACACCTTC
cdr3_aa: CASRPWSTVPSNYGYTF

clone_size: .
v_call: TRBV5-8
d_call: TRBD1
j_call: TRBJ2-6
cdr3_nt: TGTGCCAGCAGCTGGGACAGGGGGACCAACGTCCTGACTTTC
cdr3_aa: CASSWDRGTNVLTF

clone_size: few
v_call: TRBV27
d_call: .
j_call: TRBJ2-1
cdr3_nt: TGTGCCAGCAGTTCGACCCGGGGCGCCTGGGATACAGAGCAGTTCTTC
cdr3_aa: CASSSTRGAWDTEQFF

clone_size: .
v_call: TRBV27
d_call: .
j_call: TRBJ2-5
cdr3_nt: TGTGCCAGCAGTTCCCGGACAGCGCAAGAGACCCAGTACTTC
cdr3_aa: CASSSRTAQETQYF

clone_size: .
v_call: TRBV12-3/TRBV12-4
d_call: TRBD2
j_call: TRBJ2-1
cdr3_nt: TGTGCCAGCAGTACTAGCGGAAGCTCCTACAATGAGCAGTTCTTC
cdr3_aa: CASSTSGSSYNEQFF

clone_size: many
v_call: TRBV5-1
d_call: .
j_call: TRBJ1-1
cdr3_nt: TGCGCCAGCAGCCCGATGTCAGGGGTGGCTACCACTGAAGCTTTCTTT
cdr3_aa: CASSPMSGVATTEAFF

clone_size: once
v_call: TRBV9
d_call: TRBD2
j_call: TRBJ2-5
cdr3_nt: TGTGCCAGCAGCGTAGAAGGACTAGCTTGGGAGACCCAGTACTTC
cdr3_aa: CASSVEGLAWETQYF

clone_size: many
v_call: TRBV3-1
d_call: TRBD2
j_call: TRBJ2-5
cdr3_nt: TGTGCCAGCAGCCAAGGGCGGGGGGATGGGGAGACCCAGTACTTC
cdr3_aa: CASSQGRGDGETQYF

clone_size: many
v_call: TRBV7-9
d_call: .
j_call: TRBJ2-5
cdr3_nt: TGTGCCAGCAGTGCGACCGAAGAGACCCAGTACTTC
cdr3_aa: CASSATEETQYF

clone_size: many
v_call: TRBV5-6
d_call: TRBD1
j_call: TRBJ2-1
cdr3_nt: TGTGCCAGCAGCCTCCGGGACAGGGATTTCAATGAGCAGTTCTTC
cdr3_aa: CASSLRDRDFNEQFF

clone_size: .
v_call: TRBV27
d_call: .
j_call: TRBJ2-7
cdr3_nt: TGTGCCAGCAGTTCCATTAACCGTCGCTCCTACGAGCAGTACTTC
cdr3_aa: CASSSINRRSYEQYF

clone_size: .
v_call: TRBV19
d_call: .
j_call: TRBJ1-5
cdr3_nt: TGTGCCAGTAGTATCTCGGGAGTCGATCAGCCCCAGCATTTT
cdr3_aa: CASSISGVDQPQHF

clone_size: many
v_call: TRBV7-8
d_call: .
j_call: TRBJ2-5
cdr3_nt: TGTGCCAGCAGCTTAAAGGACAGTAACGAAGAGACCCAGTACTTC
cdr3_aa: CASSLKDSNEETQYF

clone_size: .
v_call: TRBV12-3/TRBV12-4
d_call: TRBD1
j_call: TRBJ1-6
cdr3_nt: TGTGCCAGCAAGAACCGGGACAGTTCACCCCTCCACTTT
cdr3_aa: CASKNRDSSPLHF

clone_size: many
v_call: TRBV2
d_call: TRBD2
j_call: TRBJ2-3
cdr3_nt: TGTGCCAGCAATCTAGCGGGGGGCCTCTATACGCAGTATTTT
cdr3_aa: CASNLAGGLYTQYF

clone_size: .
v_call: TRBV11-2
d_call: TRBD1
j_call: TRBJ2-5
cdr3_nt: TGTGCCAGCAGCTTTACAGGGGCTGGGGAGACCCAGTACTTC
cdr3_aa: CASSFTGAGETQYF

clone_size: many
v_call: TRBV6-1
d_call: .
j_call: TRBJ1-2
cdr3_nt: TGTGCCAGCAGTGGCCCCGGAACAGTCTTCCACTACACCTTC
cdr3_aa: CASSGPGTVFHYTF

clone_size: many
v_call: TRBV6-1
d_call: TRBD2
j_call: TRBJ2-5
cdr3_nt: TGTGCCAGCAGACCCACTAGCGGGGGCCAAGAGACCCAGTACTTC
cdr3_aa: CASRPTSGGQETQYF

clone_size: many
v_call: TRBV20-1
d_call: .
j_call: TRBJ1-6
cdr3_nt: TGCAGTGCTAGATCCGGGCCCCATAATTCACCCCTCCACTTT
cdr3_aa: CSARSGPHNSPLHF

clone_size: many
v_call: TRBV12-3/TRBV12-4
d_call: .
j_call: TRBJ1-1
cdr3_nt: TGTGCCAGCAGTACTAAATTTTTCCGGGGGCGGAAAAACACTGAAGCTTTCTTT
cdr3_aa: CASSTKFFRGRKNTEAFF

clone_size: .
v_call: TRBV20-1
d_call: .
j_call: TRBJ1-2
cdr3_nt: TGCAGTGCTAGTACGGGGGCCGGCTATGGCTACACCTTC
cdr3_aa: CSASTGAGYGYTF

clone_size: many
v_call: TRBV28
d_call: .
j_call: TRBJ1-1
cdr3_nt: TGTGCCAGCAGTTTAGACCGGGATGTTGAAGCTTTCTTT
cdr3_aa: CASSLDRDVEAFF

clone_size: many
v_call: TRBV7-2
d_call: TRBD1
j_call: TRBJ2-1
cdr3_nt: TGTGCCAGCAGCTTAGTACAGGGGGTAGACTTTAAGGGTGAGCAGTTCTTC
cdr3_aa: CASSLVQGVDFKGEQFF

clone_size: .
v_call: TRBV19
d_call: TRBD1
j_call: TRBJ1-5
cdr3_nt: TGTGCCAGTAGTATGCAGGGGGGGAGTCAGCCCCAGCATTTT
cdr3_aa: CASSMQGGSQPQHF

clone_size: many
v_call: TRBV5-1
d_call: TRBD1
j_call: TRBJ2-3
cdr3_nt: TGCGCCAGCAGCTTGGCTACGGACAGGAGCACAGATACGCAGTATTTT
cdr3_aa: CASSLATDRSTDTQYF

clone_size: many
v_call: TRBV18
d_call: .
j_call: TRBJ2-1
cdr3_nt: TGTGCCAGCTCTCTCTTCCCGGACACCAACAATGAGCAGTTCTTC
cdr3_aa: CASSLFPDTNNEQFF

clone_size: few
v_call: TRBV6-1
d_call: TRBD1
j_call: TRBJ2-5
cdr3_nt: TGTGCCAGCAGTGCCGGGACAGGGGGTAGAGAGACCCAGTACTTC
cdr3_aa: CASSAGTGGRETQYF

clone_size: many
v_call: TRBV18
d_call: TRBD2
j_call: TRBJ2-1
cdr3_nt: TGTGCCAGCTTTGCGGGGGACTACAATGAGCAGTTCTTC
cdr3_aa: CASFAGDYNEQFF

clone_size: many
v_call: TRBV6-1
d_call: .
j_call: TRBJ1-4
cdr3_nt: TGTGCCAGCAGTGAAGCGCGGGGACCTAATGAAAAACTGTTTTTT
cdr3_aa: CASSEARGPNEKLFF

clone_size: .
v_call: TRBV6-4
d_call: TRBD2
j_call: TRBJ2-3
cdr3_nt: TGTGCCAGCTCACCACTTGCGGGGGGGCCCCCAGATACGCAGTATTTT
cdr3_aa: CASSPLAGGPPDTQYF

clone_size: .
v_call: TRBV7-8
d_call: TRBD1
j_call: TRBJ1-5
cdr3_nt: TGTGCCAGCAGCTTAGCCGGGACAGGAGTCAGCAATCAGCCCCAGCATTTT
cdr3_aa: CASSLAGTGVSNQPQHF

clone_size: few
v_call: TRBV7-9
d_call: TRBD1
j_call: TRBJ1-2
cdr3_nt: TGTGCCAGCAGCCGCCGGGACAGGGACTATGGCTACACCTTC
cdr3_aa: CASSRRDRDYGYTF

clone_size: many
v_call: TRBV11-2
d_call: .
j_call: TRBJ1-6
cdr3_nt: TGTGCCAGCAGCTTGGTGGGTGGGGGCACTAATTCACCCCTCCACTTT
cdr3_aa: CASSLVGGGTNSPLHF

clone_size: many
v_call: TRBV18
d_call: TRBD1
j_call: TRBJ1-1
cdr3_nt: TGTGCCAGCTCACGAAGGACAGGAACGAACACTGAAGCTTTCTTT
cdr3_aa: CASSRRTGTNTEAFF

clone_size: many
v_call: TRBV2
d_call: TRBD1
j_call: TRBJ1-1
cdr3_nt: TGTGCCAGCAGCGATGACAGGGGCGACACTGAAGCTTTCTTT
cdr3_aa: CASSDDRGDTEAFF

clone_size: few
v_call: TRBV12-3/TRBV12-4
d_call: TRBD1
j_call: TRBJ2-7
cdr3_nt: TGTGCCAGCAGTTGGACAGGGGCGACCTACGAGCAGTACTTC
cdr3_aa: CASSWTGATYEQYF

clone_size: .
v_call: TRBV6-8
d_call: TRBD1
j_call: TRBJ1-4
cdr3_nt: TGTGCCAGCCAAGGGGGCTGGGAACCTCTCGGTAATGAAAAACTGTTTTTT
cdr3_aa: CASQGGWEPLGNEKLFF

clone_size: many
v_call: TRBV11-3
d_call: TRBD1
j_call: TRBJ1-2
cdr3_nt: TGTGCCAGCAGCTTAGAGGGACAGGGAGGTTATGGCTACACCTTC
cdr3_aa: CASSLEGQGGYGYTF

clone_size: many
v_call: TRBV12-3/TRBV12-4
d_call: .
j_call: TRBJ1-1
cdr3_nt: TGTGCCAGCACCCTATACCCCGGGAACACTGAAGCTTTCTTT
cdr3_aa: CASTLYPGNTEAFF

clone_size: .
v_call: TRBV6-1
d_call: .
j_call: TRBJ1-2
cdr3_nt: TGTGCCAGCAGCCCCTTGGGCAACTATGGCTACACCTTC
cdr3_aa: CASSPLGNYGYTF

clone_size: few
v_call: TRBV3-1
d_call: .
j_call: TRBJ1-2
cdr3_nt: TGTGCCAGCAGCCAAGAAGAGGGGAAGGGCTACACCTTC
cdr3_aa: CASSQEEGKGYTF

clone_size: many
v_call: TRBV29-1
d_call: TRBD1
j_call: TRBJ2-5
cdr3_nt: TGCAGCGCTCGGACAGGCGGGGAGACCCAGTACTTC
cdr3_aa: CSARTGGETQYF

clone_size: many
v_call: TRBV12-3/TRBV12-4
d_call: .
j_call: TRBJ1-5
cdr3_nt: TGTGCCAGCAGCTCCTTCGGGGGGCAGCCCCAGCATTTT
cdr3_aa: CASSSFGGQPQHF